The rows below give T cell receptor beta chains drawn from one sample of a study of PD-1 blockade in classical Hodgkin lymphoma. This table comes from immunoSEQ multiplex PCR, and its TCRdb copy is limited to in-frame clones, with some not included. The sample carries 20,000 to 30,000 clones, around 86% recorded once. The material sequenced was peripheral blood mononuclear cells (PBMCs), taken before the second cycle of nivolumab. These TCRs come from a human donor with classical Hodgkin lymphoma. Both conserved end residues are part of each CDR3.

CDR3aa: CASSESGAATNEKLFF
v_gene: TRBV6-1
j_gene: TRBJ1-4

CDR3aa: CASSLRTDTQYF
v_gene: TRBV13
j_gene: TRBJ2-3

CDR3aa: CASSSGTLTNEKLFF
v_gene: TRBV7-9
j_gene: TRBJ1-4

CDR3aa: CASSLTGTVNQPQHF
v_gene: TRBV27
j_gene: TRBJ1-5

CDR3aa: CASSRGVDFDYEQYF
v_gene: TRBV27
j_gene: TRBJ2-7

CDR3aa: CASRTSAAGSDEQFF
v_gene: TRBV6-5
j_gene: TRBJ2-1

CDR3aa: CASSTGSEQFF
v_gene: TRBV6-6
j_gene: TRBJ2-1

CDR3aa: CASSEGTGSEKLFF
v_gene: TRBV6-1
j_gene: TRBJ1-4

CDR3aa: CAWSIPTAYQPQHF
v_gene: TRBV30
j_gene: TRBJ1-5

CDR3aa: CASSQAGPPGNYEQYF
v_gene: TRBV4-1
j_gene: TRBJ2-7

CDR3aa: CAWTPGESIQYF
v_gene: TRBV30
j_gene: TRBJ2-4

CDR3aa: CASSLAYRGSSGNTIYF
v_gene: TRBV7-6
j_gene: TRBJ1-3

CDR3aa: CASRQQGARAEAFF
v_gene: TRBV19
j_gene: TRBJ1-1

CDR3aa: CAWTPLGPLEEQYF
v_gene: TRBV30
j_gene: TRBJ2-7

CDR3aa: CASSFGLAEYNEQFF
v_gene: TRBV7-9
j_gene: TRBJ2-1

CDR3aa: CSVSVNTEAFF
v_gene: TRBV29-1
j_gene: TRBJ1-1

CDR3aa: CASSLDSTGGYGYTF
v_gene: TRBV11-2
j_gene: TRBJ1-2

CDR3aa: CASSPGAGRTGELFF
v_gene: TRBV9
j_gene: TRBJ2-2

CDR3aa: CASSSNGTISYEQYF
v_gene: TRBV21-1
j_gene: TRBJ2-7

CDR3aa: CASSVLAGGTNTGELFF
v_gene: TRBV6-4
j_gene: TRBJ2-2

CDR3aa: CASSLAGDPNYGYTF
v_gene: TRBV5-6
j_gene: TRBJ1-2

CDR3aa: CASRMQGNYGYTF
v_gene: TRBV6-5
j_gene: TRBJ1-2

CDR3aa: CASSEGDSPYEQYF
v_gene: TRBV10-1
j_gene: TRBJ2-7

CDR3aa: CASSVEGQGGCTF
v_gene: TRBV5-1
j_gene: TRBJ1-2

CDR3aa: CASSPLASSYNEQFF
v_gene: TRBV7-6
j_gene: TRBJ2-1

CDR3aa: CASRRGPTDTQYF
v_gene: TRBV5-1
j_gene: TRBJ2-3

CDR3aa: CASSLQDSLGTEAFF
v_gene: TRBV7-3
j_gene: TRBJ1-1

CDR3aa: CASSTTLAGIYEQYF
v_gene: TRBV19
j_gene: TRBJ2-7

CDR3aa: CSGINRGRNEQFF
v_gene: TRBV29-1
j_gene: TRBJ2-1

CDR3aa: CASSYFWDEAFF
v_gene: TRBV6-6
j_gene: TRBJ1-1

CDR3aa: CAISESGLHEQYF
v_gene: TRBV10-3
j_gene: TRBJ2-7

CDR3aa: CASRRGAATNEKLFF
v_gene: TRBV5-1
j_gene: TRBJ1-4

CDR3aa: CASSLFHTTGTEAFF
v_gene: TRBV7-2
j_gene: TRBJ1-1

CDR3aa: CASSHRGGMDSLLFYGYTF
v_gene: TRBV7-9
j_gene: TRBJ1-2

CDR3aa: CASSERATYEQYF
v_gene: TRBV6-1
j_gene: TRBJ2-7

CDR3aa: CASSISTSGSREQFF
v_gene: TRBV19
j_gene: TRBJ2-1

CDR3aa: CASSLVERTSGRAYVYNEQFF
v_gene: TRBV6-9
j_gene: TRBJ2-1

CDR3aa: CASSPTDQPQHF
v_gene: TRBV27
j_gene: TRBJ1-5

CDR3aa: CASSISIRNTEAFF
v_gene: TRBV19
j_gene: TRBJ1-1

CDR3aa: CASSTSDSSSYEQYF
v_gene: TRBV6-1
j_gene: TRBJ2-7

CDR3aa: CAWSAPGRQAFF
v_gene: TRBV30
j_gene: TRBJ1-1

CDR3aa: CASSPLLAVTYEQYF
v_gene: TRBV11-1
j_gene: TRBJ2-7

CDR3aa: CASSQSVAGGQGNEQFF
v_gene: TRBV4-2
j_gene: TRBJ2-1

CDR3aa: CASSFRTSGDHTQYF
v_gene: TRBV7-8
j_gene: TRBJ2-3

CDR3aa: CASSQVFEQSLQPQHF
v_gene: TRBV4-1
j_gene: TRBJ1-5

CDR3aa: CASSPPSAGAGSPLHF
v_gene: TRBV18
j_gene: TRBJ1-6